The clone carrying this TCR beta chain was picked up one time. The CDR3 is 16 amino acids. The V gene end was trimmed by 4 bases and the J gene end by 4 bases; junction bases not matched to a gene: 7. Germline-derived CDR1 and CDR2 are SGHTA and FQGNSA. This sample is part of a study of radiotherapy plus CTLA-4 blockade in lung cancer. TCRdb's copy holds only in-frame clones and misses some; the assay was immunoSEQ multiplex PCR. The sample includes more than 95,000 clones, 65% to 75% seen only once; the top ten take roughly 3.1%. The sample consisted of peripheral blood, taken from a patient treated with radiotherapy plus ipilimumab. V gene TRBV7-2 combines with J gene TRBJ2-5; 12 nucleotides align to TRBD1. The TCR comes from a human donor with non-small cell lung cancer who had a partial response to radiotherapy plus ipilimumab. Some clones in this sample may be carry-over from other donors' samples. In nucleotides, the CDR3 is TGTGCCAGCAGCTCATCCGGGACAGGGGGCTCAGAGACCCAGTACTTC. This encodes CASSSSGTGGSETQYF.